This entry describes one T cell receptor beta chain. Its matching antigen is unknown. Germline values: CDR1 MNHEY, CDR2 SVGAGI. CDR3 length equals 11 residues. Trimming removed 6 bases at V and 3 bases at J, with 5 bases between. The entry originates in a study of T cell responses to AZD1222 COVID-19 vaccine. TCRdb's table, derived via immunoSEQ multiplex PCR, lists solely in-frame clones and lacks some. Among roughly 90,000 clones listed, over 80% were seen once. Study-level findings and limits: Repertoire sampling happened only post peak T cell response. Epitopes outside B.1.351 and B.1.1.7 mutated regions reportedly drew nearly half of spike TCRs. Two doses of AZD1222 preceded a rise in Spike-specific TCR breadth and depth. Clonal diversity was possibly underestimated; the donors were predominantly white British and more often female.

V and J are TRBV6-5 and TRBJ1-1; D call uncertain. Here the sequenced sample was peripheral blood, taken on day 0 of MenACWY control vaccination. The source is an adult in good health. The chain's CDR3 is CASSSYTEAFF. The CDR3 nucleotides are TGTGCCAGCAGCTCCTACACTGAAGCTTTCTTT.